Presented here are 7 T cell receptor beta chains from one specimen sequenced in a study of T cell responses to AZD1222 COVID-19 vaccine. Profiling relied on immunoSEQ multiplex PCR, and the TCRdb table lists in-frame clones only, not all of them. This table has some 120,000 clones, 88% appearing once. This material consisted of peripheral blood, taken on day 0 of AZD1222 vaccination. The receptors were sampled from an adult in good health.

This chain joins TRBV6-5 and TRBJ1-5; D unclear. The V gene lost 5 bases and the J gene lost 2 bases, with 10 bases spanning the gap. CDR3 length: 14 residues. Germline CDR1 and CDR2: MNHEY and SVGAGI. The CDR3 loop is CASSRGLGNQPQHF. Written as DNA, the CDR3 is TGTGCCAGCAGTCGAGGGTTGGGCAATCAGCCCCAGCATTTT.

The chain couples TRBV5-8 to TRBJ2-5; 7 positions agree with TRBD1. J gave up 5 bases and V 1 base, and 2 bases lay outside the gene matches. CDR3 size: 13 residues. The V gene's germline CDR1 is SGHTS and CDR2 YDEGEE. CDR3 sequence (DNA): TGTGCCAGCAGCTTGAACAGGGGCGAGACCCAGTACTTC. It codes for CASSLNRGETQYF.

This CDR3 is CASSLSGYSGANVLTF. The CDR3 nucleotides read TGTGCCAGCAGCTTATCAGGTTACTCTGGGGCCAACGTCCTGACTTTC. The chain couples TRBV7-2 to TRBJ2-6; D gene ambiguous. The CDR3 has 16 amino acids. Germline values: CDR1 SGHTA, CDR2 FQGNSA. V lost 2 bases, J lost 0 bases, and 8 bases lay in between.

This clone has only one observation. The rearrangement uses TRBV5-4 and TRBJ2-3, with TRBD2 matching 8 bases. The CDR3 is 14 residues long. With V trimmed by 6 bases and J by 5 bases, 8 bases remained unmatched. Germline lookup yields CDR1 SGHNT and CDR2 YYREEE (reference sequence). The CDR3 protein is CASKREGRRDTQYF. The CDR3 coding sequence is TGTGCCAGCAAACGGGAGGGCCGGAGAGATACGCAGTATTTT.

This sequence joins TRBV4-1 and TRBJ1-2; 7 bases are shared with TRBD1. Germline CDR1 reads MGHRA; CDR2 reads YSYEKL. J lost 3 bases, V lost 4 bases, and 2 bases had no gene match. This CDR3 is built from 13 residues. The CDR3 is CASSPDRDYGYTF. The DNA of the CDR3 is TGCGCCAGCAGCCCCGACAGGGACTATGGCTACACCTTC.

The chain couples TRBV7-2 to TRBJ2-4; 7 positions agree with TRBD1. Unmatched junction bases numbered 1, after V lost 5 bases and J lost 0 bases. The CDR3 sequence is 14 residues long. Looked up from germline, CDR1 is SGHTA and CDR2 is FQGNSA. As DNA, the CDR3 is TGTGCCAGCAGCCGGGACAGAGCCAAAAACATTCAGTACTTC. It yields the protein CASSRDRAKNIQYF. Filled out from reference TRBV7-2 and TRBJ2-4, the complete variable domain reads GAGVSQSPSNKVTEKGKDVELRCDPISGHTALYWYRQSLGQGLEFLIYFQGNSAPDKSGLPSDRFSAERTGGSVSTLTIQRTQQEDSAVYLCASSRDRAKNIQYFGAGTRLSVL.

The rearrangement uses TRBV27 and TRBJ1-2, with D unresolved. Germline V gives CDR1 MNHEY, CDR2 SMNVEV (reference sequence). The CDR3 length is 16 residues. Trimming cost V 4 bases and J 6 bases, with 21 bases left between them. The CDR3, as DNA: TGTGCCAGCAGTTCTCGCAATCCGGACGCCTGGGATGGCTACACCTTC. Translating it yields CASSSRNPDAWDGYTF.